Here is one T cell receptor beta chain with its context. Its antigen is as yet unknown. The CDR3 runs 14 residues. The V and J ends lost 5 bases and 2 bases respectively, with 12 bases between them. In germline, CDR1 is PRHDT, CDR2 FYEKMQ (reference sequence). These data come from a study of cytomegalovirus exposure and HLA in healthy donors. General observations from the study: It was reported that the classifier diagnosed cytomegalovirus status with high specificity and sensitivity in both the original and validation cohorts.

The study ran its PCR with 60 Vbeta and 13 Jbeta primers. The assay was immunoSEQ multiplex PCR, and TCRdb's table has in-frame clones only and misses some. The table has 140,000 to 150,000 clones, 75% to 80% seen once; the top ten hold roughly 2.4%. The rearrangement joins TRBV13 to TRBJ1-2; possibly TRBD1 for D (5 bases). The sequenced sample consisted of PBMCs. The clonotype comes from a woman aged 18 to 35 in good health and CMV-seropositive. The CDR3 reads CASSGAGVNYGYTF. The CDR3, as DNA: TGTGCCAGCAGCGGGGCAGGCGTCAACTATGGCTACACCTTC.